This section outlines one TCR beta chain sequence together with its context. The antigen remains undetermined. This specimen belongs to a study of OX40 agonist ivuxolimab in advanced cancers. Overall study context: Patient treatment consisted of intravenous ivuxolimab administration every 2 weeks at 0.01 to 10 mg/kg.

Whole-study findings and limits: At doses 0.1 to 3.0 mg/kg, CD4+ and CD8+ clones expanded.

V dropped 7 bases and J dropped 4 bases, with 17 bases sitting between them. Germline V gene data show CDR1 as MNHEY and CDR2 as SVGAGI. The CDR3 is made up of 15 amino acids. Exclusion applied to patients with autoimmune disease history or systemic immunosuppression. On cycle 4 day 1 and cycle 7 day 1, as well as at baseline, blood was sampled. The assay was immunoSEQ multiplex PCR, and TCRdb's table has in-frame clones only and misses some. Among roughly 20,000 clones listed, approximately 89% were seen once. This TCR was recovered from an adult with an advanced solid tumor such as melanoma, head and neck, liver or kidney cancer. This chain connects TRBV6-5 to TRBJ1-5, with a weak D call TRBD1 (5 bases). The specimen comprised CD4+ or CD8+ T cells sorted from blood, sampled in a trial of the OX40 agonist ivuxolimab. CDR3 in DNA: TGTGCCAGCATGGCTTCAGGGAGTTTTAATCAGCCCCAGCATTTT. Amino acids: CASMASGSFNQPQHF.